A single sample is the source of the 9 T cell receptor beta chains below, sequenced in a study of blood T cell repertoires in COVID-19. TCRdb's copy holds only in-frame clones and misses some; the assay was immunoSEQ multiplex PCR. The sample holds just over 95,000 clones, just under 90% seen once. The sequenced sample consisted of peripheral blood. Receptors were obtained from a human donor in a cohort sampled during active COVID-19.

The rearrangement joins TRBV28 to TRBJ2-1, with 10 bases identical to TRBD2. The germline V gene encodes CDR1 MDHEN and CDR2 SYDVKM. V shed 5 bases, J shed 6 bases, and the junction held 10 bases outside the gene matches. The CDR3 length is 16 residues. The CDR3 protein is CASSIYQREGRNEQFF. CDR3 sequence (DNA): TGTGCCAGCAGTATTTATCAGCGGGAGGGCCGCAATGAGCAGTTCTTC.

The rearrangement uses TRBV5-4 and TRBJ2-3; 10 bases map to TRBD2. Per germline, CDR1 SGHNT and CDR2 YYREEE (reference sequence). V was pared by 8 bases and J by 6 bases, with 12 bases of the junction left unmatched. There are 15 residues in the CDR3. The CDR3 sequence is CASPSGGADGDTQYF. Written as DNA, the CDR3 is TGTGCCAGTCCCAGCGGGGGGGCCGACGGGGATACGCAGTATTTT.

This clone was observed a handful of times. The CDR3 region is CASSVRDRSEPLHF. The DNA of the CDR3 is TGTGCCAGCAGCGTCCGGGACAGGTCGGAACCCCTCCACTTT. J is TRBJ1-6 and V is TRBV9; TRBD1 matches 8 bases. This CDR3 region has 14 residues. V was clipped by 2 bases and J by 12 bases; unmatched bases: 7. CDR1 and CDR2 from the germline V gene are SGDLS and YYNGEE.

V is TRBV18 and J is TRBJ2-3; tentatively, D is TRBD2 (7 bases). This CDR3 spans 18 amino acids. The V gene lost 0 bases and the J gene lost 1 base, with 17 bases spanning the gap. The germline CDR1 and CDR2 sequences are KGHSH and LQKENI. The DNA of the CDR3 is TGTGCCAGCTCACCACCGGAGGGAGGGCCAGGGGGCACAGATACGCAGTATTTT. Protein product: CASSPPEGGPGGTDTQYF.

The CDR3 region has the DNA TGTGCCAGCTCACCACAAACAGCTAACACTGAAGCTTTCTTT. It is translated as CASSPQTANTEAFF. This chain joins TRBV18 and TRBJ1-1; no firm D call. Germline V gives CDR1 KGHSH, CDR2 LQKENI. Trimming removed 1 base at V and 2 bases at J, with 8 bases between. The CDR3 consists of 14 residues.

The chain carries TRBV7-5 and TRBJ2-2; TRBD1 is the table's D call, not checked against the DNA. TRBV7-5 is recorded as a pseudogene. The CDR3 contains 14 residues. Here the CDR3 DNA reads TGTGCCAGAAGCCCGGACACAAACACCGGGGAGCTGTTTTTT. It codes for CARSPDTNTGELFF.

This clone was recorded once. This chain joins TRBV19 and TRBJ2-3; 10 positions match TRBD1. This CDR3 has 17 residues. Looked up from germline, CDR1 is LNHDA and CDR2 is SQIVND (reference sequence). The J segment lost 3 bases and the V segment lost 6 bases, leaving 12 bases of the junction unmatched. The CDR3 protein is CASSLEPGQGRTDTQYF. The CDR3 DNA reads TGTGCCAGTAGCCTAGAACCGGGACAGGGGAGGACAGATACGCAGTATTTT.

The chain joins TRBV28 to TRBJ2-7; D is uncertain. The CDR3 covers 12 residues. Germline V gene data show CDR1 as MDHEN and CDR2 as SYDVKM. V lost 3 bases to trimming and J lost 6 bases, with 9 bases between them. Written as DNA, the CDR3 is TGTGCCAGCAGTTTCGAGGCAGTCGAGCAGTACTTC. This sequence encodes CASSFEAVEQYF.

The chain combines TRBV2 with TRBJ2-5; 7 bases are a match to TRBD1. The CDR3 length is 14 residues. V was pared by 6 bases and J by 5 bases, with 9 bases of the junction left unmatched. CDR1 SNHLY and CDR2 FYNNEI come from the germline V gene. This chain's CDR3 is CASRGGLPGETQYF. In DNA, the CDR3 is TGTGCCAGCAGAGGGGGCCTGCCCGGGGAGACCCAGTACTTC.